What follows are 28 T cell receptor beta chains derived from one specimen sequenced in a study of T cell responses to AZD1222 COVID-19 vaccine. Using immunoSEQ multiplex PCR, the repertoire was profiled, and TCRdb retains in-frame clones only, with some absent. Counted here are 95,000 to 150,000 clones, about 93% occurring once; the ten biggest clones make up 5%. The starting material was peripheral blood, obtained 28 days after the second AZD1222 dose. The receptors were gathered from an adult who received the AZD1222 COVID-19 vaccine.

The chain combines TRBV4-3 with TRBJ1-2, with a tentative D call TRBD1 (5 bases). Trimming shortened V by 4 bases and J by 2 bases, and 11 bases separated the two germline ends. From germline, CDR1 is LGHNA and CDR2 YSLEER. The CDR3 is made up of 14 amino acids. The CDR3 here is CASSPAGRNYGYTF. The DNA for the CDR3 is TGCGCCAGCAGCCCGGCAGGGCGGAACTATGGCTACACCTTC.

This clone was seen a single time. The chain uses TRBV18 and TRBJ2-3; D could derive from TRBD1 or TRBD2 (5 bases each). The CDR3 covers 15 residues. V was trimmed by 3 bases and J by 5 bases, leaving 15 bases between them. CDR1 KGHSH and CDR2 LQKENI come from the germline V gene. CDR3 sequence: CASSPSTGEGDTQYF. CDR3 sequence (DNA): TGTGCCAGCTCACCTAGTACAGGCGAGGGAGATACGCAGTATTTT.

The rearrangement joins TRBV6-4 to TRBJ2-3; D unclear. Germline V gives CDR1 MRHNA, CDR2 SNTAGT. Trimming cost V 4 bases and J 4 bases, with 9 bases left between them. This CDR3 has 13 amino acids. The CDR3 loop is CASSAETSDTQYF. The CDR3 DNA follows: TGTGCCAGCAGTGCCGAGACATCAGATACGCAGTATTTT.

The chain has TRBV6-5 and TRBJ2-7; D gene ambiguous. In germline, CDR1 is MNHEY, CDR2 SVGAGI. The CDR3 has 14 residues. Between the trimmed V and J ends, which lost 1 base and 3 bases, there was a span of 10 bases. DNA of the CDR3: TGTGCCAGCAGTTACTTCCAATCCAGCTACGAGCAGTACTTC. This codes for CASSYFQSSYEQYF.

The rearrangement joins TRBV7-2 to TRBJ1-2, with D perhaps TRBD1 (6 bases). The V and J ends lost 3 bases and 2 bases respectively, with 13 bases between them. Germline V gives CDR1 SGHTA, CDR2 FQGNSA. The CDR3 runs 15 residues. Written as DNA, the CDR3 is TGTGCCAGCAGCTTCGGTAGGACAGTAAACTATGGCTACACCTTC. Translating gives CASSFGRTVNYGYTF.

The V gene is TRBV28, the J gene TRBJ1-2, with D possibly matching TRBD1 (6 bases). This CDR3 has 14 residues. Trimming removed 6 bases at V and 4 bases at J, with 15 bases between. Germline assignment: CDR1 MDHEN and CDR2 SYDVKM. The CDR3 sequence is CASRPGRGLYGYTF. The CDR3 DNA sequence: TGTGCCAGCAGGCCTGGCAGGGGCCTCTATGGCTACACCTTC.

The chain recombines TRBV7-9 with TRBJ2-3; tentative D call: TRBD2 (6 bases). Germline values: CDR1 SEHNR, CDR2 FQNEAQ (reference sequence). Between the trimmed V and J ends, which lost 5 bases and 6 bases, there was a span of 18 bases. The CDR3 has 15 amino acids. The CDR3 loop reads CASSQTRPSGDTQYF. In DNA, the CDR3 is TGTGCCAGCAGCCAGACTAGACCCTCAGGGGATACGCAGTATTTT.

The chain couples TRBV2 to TRBJ1-2; D is unresolved. The germline V gene has CDR1 SNHLY and CDR2 FYNNEI. The CDR3 spans 14 residues. V shed 1 base and J shed 0 bases, with 6 bases lying between them. CDR3 residues: CASSEGGANYGYTF. In DNA, the CDR3 is TGTGCCAGCAGTGAAGGTGGAGCTAACTATGGCTACACCTTC.

This chain connects TRBV4-2 to TRBJ2-6; D unclear. Looked up from germline, CDR1 is LGHNA and CDR2 is YNFKEQ. With 0 bases removed from V and 3 bases from J, the gap between germline ends came to 6 bases. This CDR3 has 15 residues. The DNA for the CDR3 is TGTGCCAGCAGCCAAGATTGGGATGGGGCCAACGTCCTGACTTTC. Translation: CASSQDWDGANVLTF.

CDR3 in amino acids: CSAAESEQFF. The CDR3 nucleotides are TGCAGTGCCGCCGAGTCCGAGCAGTTCTTC. The rearrangement uses TRBV20-1 and TRBJ2-1; no firm D call. The CDR3 is made up of 10 amino acids. V was cut by 6 bases and J by 10 bases, with 10 bases left in between. The germline V gene has CDR1 DFQATT and CDR2 SNEGSKA (reference sequence).

In nucleotides, the CDR3 is TGTGCCAGCAGCCCAGGTACAGGGTATGGAAACACCATATATTTT. Residues: CASSPGTGYGNTIYF. This chain uses TRBV3-1 (or the pseudogene TRBV3-2) with TRBJ1-3; D possibly corresponds to TRBD1 (6 bases). Germline loops: CDR1 LGHDT, CDR2 YNNKEL (reference sequence). The length of the CDR3 is 15 residues. Trimming took off 4 bases at V and 3 bases at J, with 13 bases between the two ends.

This clone was observed once. CDR3 coding DNA: TGTGCCAGCAGTCTCGACCGGGAGACCCAGTACTTC. Its translation: CASSLDRETQYF. This chain joins TRBV28 and TRBJ2-5, with D unclear. The CDR3 runs to 12 residues. Trimming pared 5 bases from V and 5 bases from J, leaving 9 bases between. The germline V gene encodes CDR1 MDHEN and CDR2 SYDVKM. The full variable domain, its missing parts supplied by reference TRBV28 and TRBJ2-5, is DVKVTQSSRYLVKRTGEKVFLECVQDMDHENMFWYRQDPGLGLRLIYFSYDVKMKEKGDIPEGYSVSREKKERFSLILESASTNQTSMYLCASSLDRETQYFGPGTRLLVL.

The gene calls are TRBV10-3 and TRBJ2-3; D unresolved. CDR1 ENHRY and CDR2 SYGVKD come from the germline V gene. Trimming took 3 bases from V and 6 from J, leaving 10 bases between them. The CDR3 spans 13 residues. CDR3 sequence: CAISDRPLDTQYF. CDR3 sequence (DNA): TGTGCCATCAGTGACCGTCCCCTGGATACGCAGTATTTT.

Concerning this clone itself: This sample includes further DNA sequences coding for the same CDR3. J is TRBJ2-3 and V is TRBV5-1, with D unclear. The CDR3 spans 13 residues. V lost 0 bases to trimming and J lost 3 bases, with 5 bases between them. Germline V gene sequence: CDR1 SGHRS, CDR2 YFSETQ. The CDR3 DNA is TGCGCCAGCAGCTTGGTTGGAACAGATACGCAGTATTTT. Translated: CASSLVGTDTQYF. Full variable domain (missing parts from reference TRBV5-1 and TRBJ2-3): KAGVTQTPRYLIKTRGQQVTLSCSPISGHRSVSWYQQTPGQGLQFLFEYFSETQRNKGNFPGRFSGRQFSNSRSEMNVSTLELGDSALYLCASSLVGTDTQYFGPGTRLTVL.

The CDR3 protein is CASSQGGREAFF. In nucleotides, the CDR3 is TGTGCCAGCAGCCAGGGGGGGAGGGAAGCTTTCTTT. The rearrangement links TRBV27 to TRBJ1-1; 7 positions match TRBD1. This CDR3 spans 12 amino acids. Germline assignment: CDR1 MNHEY and CDR2 SMNVEV (reference sequence). The J segment lost 8 bases and the V segment lost 6 bases, leaving 6 bases of the junction unmatched.

V and J are TRBV28 and TRBJ2-5, with a possible D match to TRBD2 (5 bases). In germline, CDR1 is MDHEN, CDR2 SYDVKM. V was shortened by 5 bases and J by 2 bases, with 12 bases between the two germline ends. The CDR3 runs 14 residues. CDR3 nucleotides: TGTGCCAGCAGTCCCCGGACTTCTCAAGAGACCCAGTACTTC. Protein product: CASSPRTSQETQYF.

This chain joins TRBV23-1 and TRBJ2-7; weak D call: TRBD2 (5 bases). TRBV23-1 is reported as an ORF; its role is uncertain. CDR3 length: 16 amino acids. V lost 2 bases to trimming and J lost 1 base, with 15 bases between them. Here the CDR3 reads CASSQTTEGLSYEQYF. CDR3 nucleotide sequence: TGCGCCAGCAGTCAAACCACCGAGGGCCTATCCTACGAGCAGTACTTC.

J is TRBJ1-3 and V is TRBV5-3, with D possibly TRBD1 on 6 matching bases. Being an ORF, TRBV5-3 has a function that is uncertain. The V end was cut by 1 base, the J end by 0 bases, with 14 bases between. CDR3 size: 17 residues. Here the CDR3 reads CARSLLDRRYSGNTIYF. In nucleotides, the CDR3 is TGTGCCAGAAGCTTGTTAGACAGGCGTTACTCTGGAAACACCATATATTTT.

The J gene is TRBJ2-7, the V gene TRBV3-1 (or the pseudogene TRBV3-2); the D gene is possibly TRBD2 (5 bases). The CDR3 has 16 amino acids. V lost 2 bases and J lost 2, with 16 bases in between. The germline gives CDR1 LGHDT, CDR2 YNNKEL (reference sequence). The CDR3 region is CASSQPLSPGTYEQYF. CDR3 bases: TGTGCCAGCAGCCAACCCCTCTCACCGGGGACCTACGAGCAGTACTTC.

The chain uses TRBV11-2 and TRBJ1-2; D is unclear. The CDR3 is 12 amino acids. V lost 5 bases and J lost 6, with 10 bases in between. Germline V gene lookup returns CDR1 SGHAT and CDR2 FQNNGV. CDR3 DNA: TGTGCCAGCAGCCAAGAGTTAAATGGCTACACCTTC. This encodes CASSQELNGYTF.

This chain uses TRBV6-2 or TRBV6-3 with TRBJ2-3; D gene unclear. The CDR3 is made up of 13 amino acids. V lost 5 bases, J lost 5 bases, and 11 bases lay in between. Germline V gene data show CDR1 as MNHEY and CDR2 as SVGEGT. Here the CDR3 reads CASSPPIVDTQYF. The CDR3 nucleotides are TGTGCCAGCAGTCCCCCCATCGTAGATACGCAGTATTTT.

The chain recombines TRBV7-3 with TRBJ1-6, with 7 bases aligning to TRBD1. This CDR3 comprises 14 residues. Germline CDR1 and CDR2: SGHTA and FQGTGA. V lost 5 bases and J lost 9; bases outside the gene matches: 7. CDR3 in DNA: TGTGCCAGCAGCCTGACAGGGCCGGGTTCACCCCTCCACTTT. Encoded protein: CASSLTGPGSPLHF.

The chain uses TRBV19 and TRBJ1-5, with 8 bases lining up with TRBD1. V lost 1 base and J lost 3; bases outside the gene matches: 5. The CDR3 sequence is 16 residues long. Germline V lookup: CDR1 LNHDA, CDR2 SQIVND (reference sequence). CDR3 coding DNA: TGTGCCAGTAGTATAGCGCTACAGGGGGTCAATCAGCCCCAGCATTTT. Protein product: CASSIALQGVNQPQHF.

This clone has a single count. The chain is built from TRBV10-2 and TRBJ1-1; TRBD1 is a possible D gene (5 bases). The CDR3 loop spans 14 amino acids. Trimming removed 7 bases from V and 3 bases from J, with 15 bases in between. The germline V gene has CDR1 WSHSY and CDR2 SAAADI. This chain's CDR3 is CASTLRGADTEAFF. The CDR3 bases are TGCGCCAGCACACTTAGAGGGGCCGACACTGAAGCTTTCTTT.

The chain is built from TRBV6-2 or TRBV6-3 and TRBJ1-6; maybe TRBD1 (6 bases). Germline CDR1 is MNHEY and CDR2 is SVGEGT. CDR3 length: 17 residues. The germline V and J ends were trimmed by 4 bases and 6 bases, with 19 bases remaining between them. CDR3 bases: TGTGCCAGCAGTTGGAATCCGGGGACAACCCTTAATTCACCCCTCCACTTT. Translation gives CASSWNPGTTLNSPLHF.

Only one count was recorded for this clone. The gene calls are TRBV30 and TRBJ2-3, with TRBD1 as a possible D gene (5 bases). CDR1 is GTSNPN and CDR2 is SVGIG in the germline V gene (reference sequence). The CDR3 consists of 16 residues. The V and J ends lost 3 bases and 0 bases respectively, with 16 bases between them. Here the CDR3 DNA reads TGTGCCTGGAGCGTTCAGGGATCTACTAGCACAGATACGCAGTATTTT. Translating gives CAWSVQGSTSTDTQYF.

The V gene is TRBV3-1 (or the pseudogene TRBV3-2), the J gene TRBJ2-7, with TRBD2 matching 7 bases. CDR3 length: 19 residues. CDR1 LGHDT and CDR2 YNNKEL come from the germline V gene (reference sequence). Losses at the gene ends were 0 bases for V and 0 bases for J; bases not matched to a gene: 14. The CDR3 loop is CASSQENPRTASGSYEQYF. CDR3 nucleotides: TGTGCCAGCAGCCAAGAAAACCCAAGGACGGCTAGCGGCTCCTACGAGCAGTACTTC.

The chain uses TRBV19 and TRBJ2-7; D possibly corresponds to TRBD2 (5 bases). Germline V lookup: CDR1 LNHDA, CDR2 SQIVND (reference sequence). This CDR3 comprises 15 residues. Trimming removed 0 bases at V and 5 bases at J, with 14 bases between. CDR3 in amino acids: CASSIDLEGSDEQYF. The CDR3 region has the DNA TGTGCCAGTAGTATAGATCTAGAAGGGAGTGACGAGCAGTACTTC.